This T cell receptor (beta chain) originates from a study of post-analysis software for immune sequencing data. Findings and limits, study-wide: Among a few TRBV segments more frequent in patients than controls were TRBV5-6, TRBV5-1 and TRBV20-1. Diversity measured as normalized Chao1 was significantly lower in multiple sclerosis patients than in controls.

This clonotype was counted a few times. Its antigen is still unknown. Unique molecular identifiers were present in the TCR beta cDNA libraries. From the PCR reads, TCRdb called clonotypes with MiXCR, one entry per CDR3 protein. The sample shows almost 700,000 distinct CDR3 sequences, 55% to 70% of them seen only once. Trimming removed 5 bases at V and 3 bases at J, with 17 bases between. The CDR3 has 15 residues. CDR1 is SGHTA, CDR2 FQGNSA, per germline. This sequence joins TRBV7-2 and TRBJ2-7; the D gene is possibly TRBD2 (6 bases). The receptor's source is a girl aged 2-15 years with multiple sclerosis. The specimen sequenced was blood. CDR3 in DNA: TGTGCCAGCAGCGCGGGGACGGGGGAATACTACGAGCAGTACTTC. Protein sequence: CASSAGTGEYYEQYF.